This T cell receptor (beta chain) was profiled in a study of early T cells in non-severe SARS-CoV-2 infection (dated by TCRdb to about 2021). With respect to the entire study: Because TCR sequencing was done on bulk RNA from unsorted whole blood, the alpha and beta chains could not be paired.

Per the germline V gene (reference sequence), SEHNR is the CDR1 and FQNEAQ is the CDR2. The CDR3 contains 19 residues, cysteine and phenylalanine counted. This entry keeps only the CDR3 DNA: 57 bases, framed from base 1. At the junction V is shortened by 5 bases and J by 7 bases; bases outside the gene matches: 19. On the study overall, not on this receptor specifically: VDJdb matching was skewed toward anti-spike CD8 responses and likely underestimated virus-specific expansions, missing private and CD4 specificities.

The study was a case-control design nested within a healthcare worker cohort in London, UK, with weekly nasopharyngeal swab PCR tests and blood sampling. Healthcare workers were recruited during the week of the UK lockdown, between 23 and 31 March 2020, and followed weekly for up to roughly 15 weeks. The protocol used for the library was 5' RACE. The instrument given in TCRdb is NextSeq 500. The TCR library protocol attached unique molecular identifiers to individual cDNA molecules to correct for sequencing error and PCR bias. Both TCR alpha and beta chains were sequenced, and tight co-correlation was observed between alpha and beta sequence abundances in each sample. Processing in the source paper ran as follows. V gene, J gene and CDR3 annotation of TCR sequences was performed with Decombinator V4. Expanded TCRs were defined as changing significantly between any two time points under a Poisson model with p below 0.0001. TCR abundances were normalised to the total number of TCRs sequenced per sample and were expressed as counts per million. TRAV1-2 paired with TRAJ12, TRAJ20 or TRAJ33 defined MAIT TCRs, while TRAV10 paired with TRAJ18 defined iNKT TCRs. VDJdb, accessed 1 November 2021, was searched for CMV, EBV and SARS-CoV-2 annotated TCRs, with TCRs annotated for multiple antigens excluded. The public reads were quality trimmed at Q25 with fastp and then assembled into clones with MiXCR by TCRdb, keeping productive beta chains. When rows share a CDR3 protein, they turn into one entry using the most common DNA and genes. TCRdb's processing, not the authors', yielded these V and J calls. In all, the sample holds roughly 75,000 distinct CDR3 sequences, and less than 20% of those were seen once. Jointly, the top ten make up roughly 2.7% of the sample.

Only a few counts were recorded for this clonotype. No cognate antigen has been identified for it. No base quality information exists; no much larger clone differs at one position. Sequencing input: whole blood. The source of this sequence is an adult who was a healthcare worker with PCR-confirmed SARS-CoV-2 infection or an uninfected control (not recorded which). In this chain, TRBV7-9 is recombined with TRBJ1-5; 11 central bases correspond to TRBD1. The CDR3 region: CASSPHASGQGAVYQPQHF. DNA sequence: TGTGCCAGCAGCCCCCACGCCTCCGGACAGGGGGCTGTATACCAGCCCCAGCATTTT.